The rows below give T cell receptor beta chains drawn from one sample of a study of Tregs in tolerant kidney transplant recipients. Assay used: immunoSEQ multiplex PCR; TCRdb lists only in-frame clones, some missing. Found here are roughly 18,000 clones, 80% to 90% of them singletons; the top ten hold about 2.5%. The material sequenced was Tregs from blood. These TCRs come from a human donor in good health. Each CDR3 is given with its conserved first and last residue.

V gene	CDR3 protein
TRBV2	CASSESPVQETQYF
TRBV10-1	CASIGTSLVNEQFF
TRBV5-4	CASHLAGTGELFF
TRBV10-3	CAAGTGESQPQHF
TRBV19	CASSKEVRSGNTIYF
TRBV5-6	CASSLGGRASSGNTIYF
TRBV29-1	CSVVGEGTDTQYF
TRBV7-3	CASSLSSSQDYGYTF
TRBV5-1	CASSLQGHNNEQFF
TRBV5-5	CASSLLGDSNQPQHF
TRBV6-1	CASSSPPTGWYF
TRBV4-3	CASSLTGGDSPLHF
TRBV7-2	CASSLVRLAGRPNEQFF
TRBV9	CASSVASNTGELFF
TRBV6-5	CASAPGILYEQYF
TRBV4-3	CASSQDPPGQGASSGYTF
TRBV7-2	CASSSPTSSASTDTQYF
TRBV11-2	CASSLLAGSIQETQYF
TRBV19	CASSIGRKETQYF
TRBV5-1	CASSFSGGASDTQYF
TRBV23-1	CASSHQWGGHEQYF
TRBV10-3	CAISENVGGNEKLFF
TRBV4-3	CASSRGRGSSYNEQFF
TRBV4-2	CASSQESRGRTTGELFF
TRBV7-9	CASSLGSEELNYGYTF
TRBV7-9	CASSWGQDSYEQYF
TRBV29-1	CSVVRDLGGELFF
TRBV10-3	CAISESGRGNYGYTF
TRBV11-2	CASSFRNSYSPLHF
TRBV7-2	CASSSQGRGTGELFF
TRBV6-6	CASTGTKGYTF
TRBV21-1	CASSKSRSQGEVCTSTDTQYF
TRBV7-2	CASSTRPRGNYEQYF
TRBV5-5	CASSSGAHGYEQYF
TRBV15	CATSWAGLPHFF
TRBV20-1	CSAKSLNEQFF
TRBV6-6	CASSSRAGGNAGEQFF